This is a list of T cell receptor beta chains from one sample in a study of blood T cell repertoires in COVID-19. Generated by immunoSEQ multiplex PCR, the TCRdb table keeps only in-frame clones and is missing some. This sample has 190,000 or so clones, with around nine tenths found just once. Sequencing was done on a sample of peripheral blood. These receptors all come from a woman in her late teens or twenties who had recovered from COVID-19. Both conserved end residues are part of each CDR3. Expanded clones are given a class, and other clones once, few, many or no size at all.

J gene | clone size | V gene | CDR3 protein
TRBJ2-5 | few | TRBV19 | CASSMLAGGPDQETQYF
TRBJ1-5 | - | TRBV19 | CASSDAARQPQHF
TRBJ2-1 | - | TRBV30 | CAWRRGSGRVEQFF
TRBJ1-3 | - | TRBV5-4 | CASSLPGRRDSGNTIYF
TRBJ1-1 | - | TRBV11-2 | CASSLTQPYRAGDTEAFF
TRBJ2-7 | - | TRBV11-2 | CASSSPIFLLAGSSYEQYF
TRBJ2-1 | - | TRBV19 | CASSIAGGSYNEQFF
TRBJ2-3 | - | TRBV6-4 | CASSDIAGGDTQYF
TRBJ2-1 | few | TRBV5-6 | CASSFEDRGHNEQFF
TRBJ2-7 | - | TRBV7-8 | CASSLDPTTNYEQYF
TRBJ1-1 | - | TRBV6-5 | CASSSSDRGITEAFF
TRBJ2-2 | - | TRBV6-6 | CASSYTTGGARELFF
TRBJ1-2 | once | TRBV27 | CASSLGPTGVGYTF
TRBJ1-2 | - | TRBV5-1 | CASSLSQGKGGYTF
TRBJ2-6 | - | TRBV25-1 | CASSEYTPGGANVLTF
TRBJ2-1 | - | TRBV7-9 | CASSLAKREIDNEQFF
TRBJ1-2 | once | TRBV2 | CASIPRTGSYGYTF
TRBJ1-1 | - | TRBV14 | CASSQLEGANTEAFF
TRBJ2-2 | - | TRBV7-2 | CASSEGQYTGELFF
TRBJ2-7 | - | TRBV5-1 | CASSFTQGYGEQYF
TRBJ2-5 | - | TRBV6-2/TRBV6-3 | CASSSETQYF
TRBJ2-7 | - | TRBV11-2 | CASSLDDGGGAFEQYF
TRBJ1-1 | - | TRBV9 | CASSADRGLGTEAFF
TRBJ1-6 | - | TRBV20-1 | CSASPGNNSPLHF
TRBJ1-5 | - | TRBV19 | CASSIVAGNQPQHF
TRBJ2-5 | - | TRBV18 | CASRSGFQETQYF
TRBJ1-1 | - | TRBV4-1 | CASSQERGETEAFF
TRBJ2-1 | - | TRBV27 | CASSSGLAMNEQFF
TRBJ2-7 | - | TRBV19 | CASSISSGGSYEQYF
TRBJ1-6 | - | TRBV10-3 | CAISESRPGQGYSPLHF
TRBJ2-3 | - | TRBV6-2/TRBV6-3 | CASSPRTSGRGPDTQYF
TRBJ2-3 | - | TRBV4-2 | CASSQEWTSQPDTQYF
TRBJ2-1 | - | TRBV7-8 | CASSLVLAGANEQFF
TRBJ2-3 | - | TRBV4-3 | CASSFSGGRTDTQYF
TRBJ2-3 | - | TRBV4-3 | CASSRGSLQVDTQYF
TRBJ1-2 | - | TRBV2 | CASSENPSGGAQGYTF
TRBJ2-3 | - | TRBV4-1 | CASSQDVRSGGHITDTQYF
TRBJ2-1 | - | TRBV11-2 | CASSLGSSAYNEQFF